This T cell receptor (beta chain) was sequenced for a study of T cell responses to AZD1222 COVID-19 vaccine. Overall study: Pooled samples include second doses given at about 4 or 12 weeks.

Note on this clone: Its target is unknown.

General observations from the study: Nearly half of spike-specific TCRs reportedly target unmutated variant regions. Baseline testing showed seropositivity in only six AZD1222 recipients.

The germline V and J ends were trimmed by 2 bases and 11 bases, with 15 bases remaining between them. Germline V lookup: CDR1 MNHEY, CDR2 SMNVEV (reference sequence). The CDR3 totals 13 residues. Sequenced by immunoSEQ multiplex PCR; TCRdb stores in-frame clones only, minus some. The table lists around 99,000 clones, roughly 90% of them singletons, with approximately 15% in the top ten. This sequence originates from an adult in good health. The chain links TRBV27 to TRBJ1-2; a possible D gene is TRBD1 (6 bases). The specimen comprised peripheral blood, sampled on day 0 of AZD1222 vaccination. Here the CDR3 DNA reads TGTGCCAGCAGTTTAAGTCAGGGGCGGTCATACACCTTC. Protein product: CASSLSQGRSYTF.